This T cell receptor beta chain was sequenced during a study of CD8 T cell repertoires and HIV-1 epitope variants. Study at large: Epitopes were three Gag families plus Nef HW9 and YT9.

Comments on this clone: Its antigen is unknown.

The trim removed 4 bases at V and 6 bases at J, leaving 11 bases unmatched. This CDR3 spans 16 amino acids. Germline loops: CDR1 MNHNS, CDR2 SASEGT. Generated by immunoSEQ multiplex PCR, the TCRdb table keeps only in-frame clones and is missing some. This table has thousands of clones, 65% to 75% appearing once. The clonotype originates from a male donor with HIV. The gene calls are TRBV6-1 and TRBJ1-5; TRBD1 matches 8 bases. Sequencing was done on a sample of cultured CD8+ T cells derived from PBMCs. CDR3 in amino acids: CASSGRGTGYSQPQHF. CDR3 in DNA: TGTGCCAGCAGTGGGAGGGGGACAGGCTATTCTCAGCCCCAGCATTTT.